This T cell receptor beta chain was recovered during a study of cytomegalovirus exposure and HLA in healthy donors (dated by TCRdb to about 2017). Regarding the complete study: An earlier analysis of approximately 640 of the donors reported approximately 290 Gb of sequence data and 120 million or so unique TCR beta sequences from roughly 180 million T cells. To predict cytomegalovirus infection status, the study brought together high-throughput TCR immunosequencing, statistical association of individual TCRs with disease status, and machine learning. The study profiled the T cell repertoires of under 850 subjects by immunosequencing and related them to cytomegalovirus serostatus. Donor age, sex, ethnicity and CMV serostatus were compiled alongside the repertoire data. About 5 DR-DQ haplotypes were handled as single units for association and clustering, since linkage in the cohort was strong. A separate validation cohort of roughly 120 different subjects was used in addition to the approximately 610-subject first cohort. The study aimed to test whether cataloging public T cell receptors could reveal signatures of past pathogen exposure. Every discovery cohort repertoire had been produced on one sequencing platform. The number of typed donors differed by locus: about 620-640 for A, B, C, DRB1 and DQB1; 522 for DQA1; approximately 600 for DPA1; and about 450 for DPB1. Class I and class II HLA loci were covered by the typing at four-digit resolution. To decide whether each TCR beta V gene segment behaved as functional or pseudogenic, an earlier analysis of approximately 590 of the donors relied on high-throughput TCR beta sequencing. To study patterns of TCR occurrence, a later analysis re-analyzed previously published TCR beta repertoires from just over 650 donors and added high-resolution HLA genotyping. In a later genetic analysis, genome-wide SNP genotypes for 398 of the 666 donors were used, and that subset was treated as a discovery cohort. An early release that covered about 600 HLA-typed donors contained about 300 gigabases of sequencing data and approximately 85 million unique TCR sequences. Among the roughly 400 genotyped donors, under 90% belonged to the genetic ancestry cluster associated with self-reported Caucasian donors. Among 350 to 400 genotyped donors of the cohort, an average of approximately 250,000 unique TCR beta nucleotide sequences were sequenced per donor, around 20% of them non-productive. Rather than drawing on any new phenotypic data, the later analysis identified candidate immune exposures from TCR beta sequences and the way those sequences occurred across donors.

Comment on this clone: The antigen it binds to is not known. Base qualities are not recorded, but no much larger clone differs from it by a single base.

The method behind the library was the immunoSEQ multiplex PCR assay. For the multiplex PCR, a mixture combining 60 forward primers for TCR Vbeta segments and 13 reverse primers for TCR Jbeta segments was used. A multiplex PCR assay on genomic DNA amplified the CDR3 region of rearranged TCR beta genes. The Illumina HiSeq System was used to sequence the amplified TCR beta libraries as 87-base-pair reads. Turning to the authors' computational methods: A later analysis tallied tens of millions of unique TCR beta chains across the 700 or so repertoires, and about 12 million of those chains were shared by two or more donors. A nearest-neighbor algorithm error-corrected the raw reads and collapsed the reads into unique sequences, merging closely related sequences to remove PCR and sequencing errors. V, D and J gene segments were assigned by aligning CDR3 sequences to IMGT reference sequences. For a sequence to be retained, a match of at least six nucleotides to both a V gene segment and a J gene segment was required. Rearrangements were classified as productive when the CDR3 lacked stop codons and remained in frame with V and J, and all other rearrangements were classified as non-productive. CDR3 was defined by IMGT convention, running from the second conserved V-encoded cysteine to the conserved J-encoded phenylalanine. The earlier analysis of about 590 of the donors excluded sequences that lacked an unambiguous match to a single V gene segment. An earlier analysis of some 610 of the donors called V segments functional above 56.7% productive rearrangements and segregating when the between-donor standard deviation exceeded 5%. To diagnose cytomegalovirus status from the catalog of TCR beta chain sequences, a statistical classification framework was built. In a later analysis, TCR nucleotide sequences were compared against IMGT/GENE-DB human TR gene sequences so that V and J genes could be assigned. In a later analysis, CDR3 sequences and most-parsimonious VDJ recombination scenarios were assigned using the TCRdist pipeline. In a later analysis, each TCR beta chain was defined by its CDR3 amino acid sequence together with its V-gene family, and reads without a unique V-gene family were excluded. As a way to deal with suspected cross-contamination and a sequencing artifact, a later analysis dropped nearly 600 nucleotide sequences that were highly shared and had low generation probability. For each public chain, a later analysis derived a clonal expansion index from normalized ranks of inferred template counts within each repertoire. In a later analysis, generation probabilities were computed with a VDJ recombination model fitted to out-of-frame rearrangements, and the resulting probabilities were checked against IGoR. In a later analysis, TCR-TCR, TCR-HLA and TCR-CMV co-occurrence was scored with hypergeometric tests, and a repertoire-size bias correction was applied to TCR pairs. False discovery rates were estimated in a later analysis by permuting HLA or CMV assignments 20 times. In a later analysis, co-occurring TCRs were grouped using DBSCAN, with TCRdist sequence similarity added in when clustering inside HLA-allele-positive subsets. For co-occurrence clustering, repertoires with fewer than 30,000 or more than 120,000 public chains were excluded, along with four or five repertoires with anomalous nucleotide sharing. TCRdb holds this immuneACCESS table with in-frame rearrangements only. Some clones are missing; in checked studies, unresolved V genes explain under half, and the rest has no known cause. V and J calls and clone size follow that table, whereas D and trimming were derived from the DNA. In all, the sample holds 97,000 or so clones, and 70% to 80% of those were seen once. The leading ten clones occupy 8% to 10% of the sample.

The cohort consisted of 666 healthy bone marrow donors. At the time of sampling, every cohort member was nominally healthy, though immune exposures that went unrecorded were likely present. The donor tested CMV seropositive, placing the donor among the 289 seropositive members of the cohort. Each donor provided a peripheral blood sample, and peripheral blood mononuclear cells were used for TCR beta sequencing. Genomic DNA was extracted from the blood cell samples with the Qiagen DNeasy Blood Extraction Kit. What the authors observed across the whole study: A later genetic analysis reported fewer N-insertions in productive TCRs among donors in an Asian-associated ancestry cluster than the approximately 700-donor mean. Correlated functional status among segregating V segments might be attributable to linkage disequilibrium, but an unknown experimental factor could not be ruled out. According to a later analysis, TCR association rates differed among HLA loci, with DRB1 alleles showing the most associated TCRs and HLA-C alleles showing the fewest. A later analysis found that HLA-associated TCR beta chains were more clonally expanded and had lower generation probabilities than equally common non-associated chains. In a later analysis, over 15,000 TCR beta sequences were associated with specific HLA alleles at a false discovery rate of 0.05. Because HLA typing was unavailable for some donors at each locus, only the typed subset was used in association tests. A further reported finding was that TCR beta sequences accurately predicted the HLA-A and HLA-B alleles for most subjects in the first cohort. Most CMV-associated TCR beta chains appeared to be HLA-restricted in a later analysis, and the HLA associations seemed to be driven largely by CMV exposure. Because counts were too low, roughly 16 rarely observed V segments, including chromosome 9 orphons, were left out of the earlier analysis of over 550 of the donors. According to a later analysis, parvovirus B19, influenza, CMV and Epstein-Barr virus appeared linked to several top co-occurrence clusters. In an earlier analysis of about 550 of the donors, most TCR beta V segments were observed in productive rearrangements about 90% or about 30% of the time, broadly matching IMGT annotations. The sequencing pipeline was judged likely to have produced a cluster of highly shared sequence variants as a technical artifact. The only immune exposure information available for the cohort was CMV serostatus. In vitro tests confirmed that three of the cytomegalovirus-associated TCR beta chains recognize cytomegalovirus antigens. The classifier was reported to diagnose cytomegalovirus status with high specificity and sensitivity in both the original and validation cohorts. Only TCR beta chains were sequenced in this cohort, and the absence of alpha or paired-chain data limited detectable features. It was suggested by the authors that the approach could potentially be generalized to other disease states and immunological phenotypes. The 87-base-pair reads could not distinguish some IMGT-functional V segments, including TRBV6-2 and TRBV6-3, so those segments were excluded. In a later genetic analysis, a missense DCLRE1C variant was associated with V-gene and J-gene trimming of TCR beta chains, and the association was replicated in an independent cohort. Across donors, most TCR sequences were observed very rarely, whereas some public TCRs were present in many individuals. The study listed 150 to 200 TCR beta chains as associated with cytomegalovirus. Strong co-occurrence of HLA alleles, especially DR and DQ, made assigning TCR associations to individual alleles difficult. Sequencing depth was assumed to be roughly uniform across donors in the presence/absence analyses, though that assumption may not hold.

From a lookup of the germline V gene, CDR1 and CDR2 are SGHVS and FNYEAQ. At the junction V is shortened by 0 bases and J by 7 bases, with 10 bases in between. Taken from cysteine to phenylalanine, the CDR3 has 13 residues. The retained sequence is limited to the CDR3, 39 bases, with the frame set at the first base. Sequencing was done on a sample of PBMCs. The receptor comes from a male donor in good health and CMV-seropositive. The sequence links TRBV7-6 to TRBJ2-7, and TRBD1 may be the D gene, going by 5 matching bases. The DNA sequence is TGTGCCAGCAGCTTAGCCCCCAGGGTAGAGCAGTACTTC. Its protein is CASSLAPRVEQYF.